One TCR beta chain is described in this entry. Its target is not known. Sequencing was performed with immunoSEQ multiplex PCR; in TCRdb, only in-frame clones are kept and a portion is missing. The sample lists hundreds of thousands of clones; over 75% were seen once. Trimming took 3 bases from V and 2 from J, leaving 11 bases between them. Germline assignment: CDR1 SGHRS and CDR2 YFSETQ. The CDR3 has 14 amino acids. These data originate in a study of cytomegalovirus exposure and HLA in healthy donors. Regarding the study as a whole: Rarity characterized most TCR sequences, yet some public TCRs appeared in many donors. Researchers counted roughly 160 TCR beta chains as cytomegalovirus-associated. In vitro data verified three CMV-associated chains as specific for CMV antigens. The classifier was said to identify cytomegalovirus status with high specificity and sensitivity.

The sequenced material came from PBMCs. This TCR derives from a man aged 18 to 35 in good health and CMV-seropositive. The chain uses TRBV5-1 and TRBJ2-5; weak D call: TRBD2 (6 bases). DNA of the CDR3: TGCGCCAGCAGCTCAAATCTAGCGCAAGAGACCCAGTACTTC. Its protein is CASSSNLAQETQYF.